This TCR beta chain was recovered during a study of control samples from healthy donors and cancer patients. The germline gives CDR1 SGHTA, CDR2 FQGTGA. This CDR3 has 17 amino acids. Profiling relied on immunoSEQ multiplex PCR, and the TCRdb table lists in-frame clones only, not all of them. The sample has 350,000 to 450,000 clones, 75% to 95% seen once; the top ten hold 5.5% to 8%. About this clone: Mismatch with germline at one junction end may stem from a read error.

The TCR was taken from a man aged 40-55 years with head and neck cancer. The sample taken for sequencing was PBMCs. The chain employs TRBV7-3 and TRBJ2-3; no reliable D call. CDR3: CASSLLSQMGRGDRQYF. The CDR3 nucleotides are TGTGCCAGCAGCCTATTAAGCCAGATGGGTCGCGGAGATAGGCAGTATTTT.